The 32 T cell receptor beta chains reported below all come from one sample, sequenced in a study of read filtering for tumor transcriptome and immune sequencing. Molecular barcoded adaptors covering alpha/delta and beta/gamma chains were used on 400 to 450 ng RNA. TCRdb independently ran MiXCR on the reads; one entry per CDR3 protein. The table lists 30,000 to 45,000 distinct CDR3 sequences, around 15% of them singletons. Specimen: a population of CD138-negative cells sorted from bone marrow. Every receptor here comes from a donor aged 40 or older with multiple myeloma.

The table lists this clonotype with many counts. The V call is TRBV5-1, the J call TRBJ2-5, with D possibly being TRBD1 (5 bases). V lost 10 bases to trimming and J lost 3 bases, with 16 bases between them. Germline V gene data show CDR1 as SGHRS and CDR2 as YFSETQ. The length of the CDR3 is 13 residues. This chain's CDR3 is CASNPGIEETQYF. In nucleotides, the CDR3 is TGCGCCTCAAATCCAGGGATTGAAGAGACCCAGTACTTC. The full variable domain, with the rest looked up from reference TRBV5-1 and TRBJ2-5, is KAGVTQTPRYLIKTRGQQVTLSCSPISGHRSVSWYQQTPGQGLQFLFEYFSETQRNKGNFPGRFSGRQFSNSRSEMNVSTLELGDSALYLCASNPGIEETQYFGPGTRLLVL.

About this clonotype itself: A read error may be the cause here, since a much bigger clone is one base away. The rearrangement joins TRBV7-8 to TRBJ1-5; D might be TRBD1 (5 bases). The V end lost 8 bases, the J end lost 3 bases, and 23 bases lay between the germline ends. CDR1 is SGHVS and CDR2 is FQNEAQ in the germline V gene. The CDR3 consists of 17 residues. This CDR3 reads CASCPTGKAGINQPQHF. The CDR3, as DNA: TGTGCCAGCTGTCCCACGGGCAAGGCAGGGATCAATCAGCCCCAGCATTTT.

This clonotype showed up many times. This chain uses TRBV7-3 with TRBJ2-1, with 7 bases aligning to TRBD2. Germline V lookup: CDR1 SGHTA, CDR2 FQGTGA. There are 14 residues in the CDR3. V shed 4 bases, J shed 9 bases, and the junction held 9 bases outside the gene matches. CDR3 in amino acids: CASSYSGQVGEQFF. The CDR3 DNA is TGTGCCAGCAGCTATAGCGGGCAGGTCGGTGAGCAGTTCTTC.

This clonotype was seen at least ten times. The CDR3 bases are TGCGCCAGCAGCTTGGAAGGGACAGCAGAAGAGACCCAGTACTTC. This gives the protein CASSLEGTAEETQYF. The chain uses TRBV5-1 and TRBJ2-5; TRBD1 aligns across 7 bases. This CDR3 has 15 amino acids. Germline loops: CDR1 SGHRS, CDR2 YFSETQ. V was pared by 0 bases and J by 3 bases, with 5 bases of the junction left unmatched.

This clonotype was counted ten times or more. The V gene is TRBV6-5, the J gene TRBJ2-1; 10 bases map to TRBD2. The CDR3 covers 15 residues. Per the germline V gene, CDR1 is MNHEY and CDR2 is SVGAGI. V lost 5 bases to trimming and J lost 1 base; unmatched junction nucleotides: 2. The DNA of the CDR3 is TGTGCCAGCAGTCTACTAGCGGGATCCTACAATGAGCAGTTCTTC. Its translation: CASSLLAGSYNEQFF.

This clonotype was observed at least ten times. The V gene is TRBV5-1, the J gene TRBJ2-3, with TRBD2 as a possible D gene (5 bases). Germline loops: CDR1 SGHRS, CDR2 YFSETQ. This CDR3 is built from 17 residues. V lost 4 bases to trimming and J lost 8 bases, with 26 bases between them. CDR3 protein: CASSHLGATRSLSTQYF. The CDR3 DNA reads TGCGCCAGCAGCCATTTGGGAGCAACCCGTTCTCTTAGTACGCAGTATTTT.

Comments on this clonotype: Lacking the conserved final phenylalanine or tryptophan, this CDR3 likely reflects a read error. DNA for the CDR3: TGTGCCAGCAGCTTCGCTGCAGGGTGCGGGCCCCAGTACCTC. Translation gives CASSFAAGCGPQYL. The rearrangement joins TRBV7-8 to TRBJ2-5; D may correspond to TRBD1 or TRBD2 (5 bases each). There are 14 residues in the CDR3. From germline, CDR1 is SGHVS and CDR2 FQNEAQ. V lost 3 bases and J lost 9, with 17 bases in between.

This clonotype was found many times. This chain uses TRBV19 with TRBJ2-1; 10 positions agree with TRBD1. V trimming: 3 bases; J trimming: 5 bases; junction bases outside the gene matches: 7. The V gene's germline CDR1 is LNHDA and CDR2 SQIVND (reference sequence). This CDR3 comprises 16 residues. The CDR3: CASSIWGQGLHNEQFF. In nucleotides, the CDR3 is TGTGCCAGTAGTATTTGGGGACAGGGGCTTCACAATGAGCAGTTCTTC.

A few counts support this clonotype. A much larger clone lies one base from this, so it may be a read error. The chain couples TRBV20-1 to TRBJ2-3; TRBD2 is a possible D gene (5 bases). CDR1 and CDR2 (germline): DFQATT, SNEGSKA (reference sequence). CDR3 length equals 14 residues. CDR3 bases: TGCAGTGTTAGAGAGGCGGGTAGGGCAGATACGCAGTATTTT. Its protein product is CSVREAGRADTQYF.

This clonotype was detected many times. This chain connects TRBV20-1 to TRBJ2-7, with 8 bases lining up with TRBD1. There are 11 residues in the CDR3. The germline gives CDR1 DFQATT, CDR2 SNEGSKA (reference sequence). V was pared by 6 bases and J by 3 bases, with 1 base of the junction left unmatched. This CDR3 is CSAGTGYEQYF. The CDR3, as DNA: TGCAGTGCCGGGACAGGCTACGAGCAGTACTTC.

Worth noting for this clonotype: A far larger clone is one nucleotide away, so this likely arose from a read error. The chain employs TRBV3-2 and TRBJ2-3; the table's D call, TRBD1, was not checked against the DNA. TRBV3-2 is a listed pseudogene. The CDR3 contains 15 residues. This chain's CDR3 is CASSHRYPPGDTQYF. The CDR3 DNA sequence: TGTGCCAGCAGCCACCGTTACCCCCCGGGAGATACGCAGTATTTT.

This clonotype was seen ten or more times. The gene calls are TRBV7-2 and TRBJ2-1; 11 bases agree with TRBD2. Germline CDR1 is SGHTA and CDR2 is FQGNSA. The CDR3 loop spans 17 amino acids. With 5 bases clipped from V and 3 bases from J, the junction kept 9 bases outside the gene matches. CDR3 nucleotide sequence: TGTGCCAGCAGCCCGGGACTAGCGGAGACGTACTACAATGAGCAGTTCTTC. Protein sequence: CASSPGLAETYYNEQFF.

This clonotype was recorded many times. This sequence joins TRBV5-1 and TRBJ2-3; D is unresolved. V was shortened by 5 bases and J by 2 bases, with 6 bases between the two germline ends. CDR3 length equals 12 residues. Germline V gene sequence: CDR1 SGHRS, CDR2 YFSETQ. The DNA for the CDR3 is TGCGCCAGCAGTTCACCCACAGATACGCAGTATTTT. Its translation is CASSSPTDTQYF.

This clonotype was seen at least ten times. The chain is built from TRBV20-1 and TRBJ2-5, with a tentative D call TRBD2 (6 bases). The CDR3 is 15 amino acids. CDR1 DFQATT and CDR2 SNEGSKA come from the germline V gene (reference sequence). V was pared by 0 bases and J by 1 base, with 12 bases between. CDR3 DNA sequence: TGCAGTGCTAGAGACCTAGCGCAGACCCAAGAGACCCAGTACTTC. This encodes CSARDLAQTQETQYF.

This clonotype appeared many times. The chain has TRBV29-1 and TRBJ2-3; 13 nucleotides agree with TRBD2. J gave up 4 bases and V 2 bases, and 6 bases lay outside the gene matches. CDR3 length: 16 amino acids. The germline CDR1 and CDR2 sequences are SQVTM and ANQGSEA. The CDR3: CSVEYTSGRASDTQYF. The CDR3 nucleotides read TGCAGCGTTGAATACACTAGCGGGAGGGCTTCAGATACGCAGTATTTT.

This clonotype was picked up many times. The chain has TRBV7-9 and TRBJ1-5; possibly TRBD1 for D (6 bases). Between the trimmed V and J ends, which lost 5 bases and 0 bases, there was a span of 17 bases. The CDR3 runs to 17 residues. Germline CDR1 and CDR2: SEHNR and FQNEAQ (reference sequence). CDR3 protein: CASSPITTGNSNQPQHF. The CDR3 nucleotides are TGTGCCAGCAGCCCGATCACTACAGGGAATAGCAATCAGCCCCAGCATTTT.

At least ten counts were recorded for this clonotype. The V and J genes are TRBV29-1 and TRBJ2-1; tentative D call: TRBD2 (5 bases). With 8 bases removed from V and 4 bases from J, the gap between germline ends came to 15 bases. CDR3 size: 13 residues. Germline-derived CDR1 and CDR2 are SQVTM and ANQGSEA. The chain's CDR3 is CSSGRAVYNEQFF. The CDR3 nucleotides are TGCAGCTCCGGGCGGGCGGTGTACAATGAGCAGTTCTTC.

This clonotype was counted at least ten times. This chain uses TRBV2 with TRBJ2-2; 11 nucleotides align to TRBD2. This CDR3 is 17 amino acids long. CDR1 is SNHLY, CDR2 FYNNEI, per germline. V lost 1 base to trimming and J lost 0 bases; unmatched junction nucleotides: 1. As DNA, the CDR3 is TGTGCCAGCAGTGAAGTACTAGCGGGAGCGAACACCGGGGAGCTGTTTTTT. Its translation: CASSEVLAGANTGELFF.

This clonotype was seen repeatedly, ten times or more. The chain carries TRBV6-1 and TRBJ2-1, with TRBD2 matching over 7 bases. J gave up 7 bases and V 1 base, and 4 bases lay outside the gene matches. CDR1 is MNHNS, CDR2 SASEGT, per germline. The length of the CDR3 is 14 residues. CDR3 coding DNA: TGTGCCAGCAGTGAAGGCGGGAGTCGTAATGAGCAGTTCTTC. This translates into CASSEGGSRNEQFF.

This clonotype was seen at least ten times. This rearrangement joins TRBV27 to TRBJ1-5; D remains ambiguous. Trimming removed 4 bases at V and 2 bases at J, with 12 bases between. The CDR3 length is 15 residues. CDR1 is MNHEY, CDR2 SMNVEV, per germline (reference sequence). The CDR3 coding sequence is TGTGCCAGCAGTTCCGATCGGTATGGCAATCAGCCCCAGCATTTT. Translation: CASSSDRYGNQPQHF.

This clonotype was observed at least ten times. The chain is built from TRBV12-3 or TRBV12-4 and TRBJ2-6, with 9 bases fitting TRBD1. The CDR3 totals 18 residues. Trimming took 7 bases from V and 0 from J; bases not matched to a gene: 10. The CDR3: CASTVGQGINSGANVLTF. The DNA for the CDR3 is TGTGCCAGCACCGTAGGACAGGGGATAAACTCTGGGGCCAACGTCCTGACTTTC.

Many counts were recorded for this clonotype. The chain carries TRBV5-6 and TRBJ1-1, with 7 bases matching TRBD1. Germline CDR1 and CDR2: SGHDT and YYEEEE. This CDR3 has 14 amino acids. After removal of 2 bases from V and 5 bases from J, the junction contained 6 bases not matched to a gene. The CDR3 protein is CASSFYRGATEAFF. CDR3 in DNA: TGTGCCAGCAGCTTCTACAGGGGTGCGACTGAAGCTTTCTTT.

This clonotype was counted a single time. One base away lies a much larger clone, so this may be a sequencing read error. The CDR3 protein is CASNQQGEIEAFF. The CDR3, as DNA: TGTGCCAGCAACCAGCAGGGGGAGATAGAAGCTTTCTTT. This chain links TRBV7-9 with TRBJ1-1; 7 bases are a match to TRBD1. CDR1 SEHNR and CDR2 FQNEAQ come from the germline V gene (reference sequence). The J segment lost 8 bases and the V segment lost 7 bases, leaving 10 bases of the junction unmatched. This CDR3 spans 13 amino acids.

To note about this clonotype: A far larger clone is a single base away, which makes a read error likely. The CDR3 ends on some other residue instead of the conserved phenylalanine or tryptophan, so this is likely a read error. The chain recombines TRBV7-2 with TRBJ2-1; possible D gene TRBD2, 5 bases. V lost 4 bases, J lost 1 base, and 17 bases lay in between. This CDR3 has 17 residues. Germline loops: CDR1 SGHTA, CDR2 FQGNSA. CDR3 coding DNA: TGTGCCAGCAGCTCCCGCTCCCGCTCGGGGTCCTACAATGAGCAGTTCCTC. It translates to CASSSRSRSGSYNEQFL.

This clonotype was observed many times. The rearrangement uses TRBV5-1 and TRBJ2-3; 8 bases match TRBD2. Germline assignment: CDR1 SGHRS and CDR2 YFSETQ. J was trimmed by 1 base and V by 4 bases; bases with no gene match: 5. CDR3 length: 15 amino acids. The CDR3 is CASSKSGSGTDTQYF. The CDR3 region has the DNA TGCGCCAGCAGCAAAAGCGGGAGCGGCACAGATACGCAGTATTTT.

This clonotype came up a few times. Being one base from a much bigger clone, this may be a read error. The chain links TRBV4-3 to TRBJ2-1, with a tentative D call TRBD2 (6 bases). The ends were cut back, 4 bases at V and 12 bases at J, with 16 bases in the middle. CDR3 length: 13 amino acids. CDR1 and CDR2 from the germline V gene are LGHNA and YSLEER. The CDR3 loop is CASSRGTFYGQFF. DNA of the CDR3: TGCGCCAGCAGCCGCGGGACTTTCTATGGGCAGTTCTTC.

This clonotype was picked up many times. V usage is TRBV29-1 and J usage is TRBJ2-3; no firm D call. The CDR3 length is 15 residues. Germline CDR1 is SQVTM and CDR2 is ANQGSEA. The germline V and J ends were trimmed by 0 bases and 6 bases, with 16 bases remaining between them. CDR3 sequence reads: CSVEDPPLGKDTQYF. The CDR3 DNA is TGCAGCGTTGAAGATCCCCCGTTGGGTAAGGATACGCAGTATTTT.

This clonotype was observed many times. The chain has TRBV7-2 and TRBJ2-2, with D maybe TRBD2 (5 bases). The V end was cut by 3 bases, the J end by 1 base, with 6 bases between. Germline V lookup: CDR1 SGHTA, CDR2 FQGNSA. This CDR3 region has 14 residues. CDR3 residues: CASSLAGNTGELFF. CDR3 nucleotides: TGTGCCAGCAGCTTGGCGGGGAACACCGGGGAGCTGTTTTTT.

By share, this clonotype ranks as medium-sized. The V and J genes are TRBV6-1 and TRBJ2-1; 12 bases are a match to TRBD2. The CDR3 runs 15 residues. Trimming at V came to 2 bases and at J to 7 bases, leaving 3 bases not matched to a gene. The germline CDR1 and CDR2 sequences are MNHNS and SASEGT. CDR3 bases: TGTGCCAGCAGTGAACGGACTAGCGGGATAAATGAGCAGTTCTTC. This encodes CASSERTSGINEQFF.

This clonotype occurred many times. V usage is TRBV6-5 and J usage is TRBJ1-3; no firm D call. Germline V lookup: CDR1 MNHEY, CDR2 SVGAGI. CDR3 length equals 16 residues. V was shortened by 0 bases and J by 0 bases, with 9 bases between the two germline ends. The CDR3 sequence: CASSYSRASSGNTIYF. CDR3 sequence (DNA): TGTGCCAGCAGTTACTCTAGGGCCAGCTCTGGAAACACCATATATTTT.

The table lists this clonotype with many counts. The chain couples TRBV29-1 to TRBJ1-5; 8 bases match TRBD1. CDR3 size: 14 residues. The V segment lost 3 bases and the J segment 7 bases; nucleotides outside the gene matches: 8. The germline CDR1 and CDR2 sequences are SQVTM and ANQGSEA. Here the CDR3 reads CSVEVSTGVQPQHF. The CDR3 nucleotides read TGCAGCGTTGAGGTATCGACAGGGGTGCAGCCCCAGCATTTT. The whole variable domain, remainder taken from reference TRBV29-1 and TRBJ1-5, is SAVISQKPSRDICQRGTSLTIQCQVDSQVTMMFWYRQQPGQSLTLIATANQGSEATYESGFVIDKFPISRPNLTFSTLTVSNMSPEDSSIYLCSVEVSTGVQPQHFGDGTRLSIL.

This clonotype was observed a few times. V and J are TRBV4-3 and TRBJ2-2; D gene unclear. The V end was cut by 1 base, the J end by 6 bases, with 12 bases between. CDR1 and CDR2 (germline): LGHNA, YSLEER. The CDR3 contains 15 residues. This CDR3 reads CASSQAEKVPGELFF. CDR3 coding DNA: TGCGCCAGCAGCCAAGCTGAGAAGGTACCCGGGGAGCTGTTTTTT.